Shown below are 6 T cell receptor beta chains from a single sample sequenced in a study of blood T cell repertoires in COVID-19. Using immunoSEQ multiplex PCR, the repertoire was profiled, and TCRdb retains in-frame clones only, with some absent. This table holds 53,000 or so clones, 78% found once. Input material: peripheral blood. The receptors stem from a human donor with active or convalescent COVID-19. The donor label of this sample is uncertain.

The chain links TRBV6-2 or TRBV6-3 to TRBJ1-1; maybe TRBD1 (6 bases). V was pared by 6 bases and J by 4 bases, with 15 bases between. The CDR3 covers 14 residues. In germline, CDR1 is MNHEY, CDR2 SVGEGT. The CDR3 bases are TGTGCCAGCAGCTTGACAGGTCCGCGCACTGAAGCTTTCTTT. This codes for CASSLTGPRTEAFF.

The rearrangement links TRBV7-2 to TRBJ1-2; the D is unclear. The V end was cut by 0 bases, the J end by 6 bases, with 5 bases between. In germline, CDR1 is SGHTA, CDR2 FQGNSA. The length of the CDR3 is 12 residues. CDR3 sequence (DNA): TGTGCCAGCAGCTTAGCGCGGCATGGCTACACCTTC. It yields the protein CASSLARHGYTF.

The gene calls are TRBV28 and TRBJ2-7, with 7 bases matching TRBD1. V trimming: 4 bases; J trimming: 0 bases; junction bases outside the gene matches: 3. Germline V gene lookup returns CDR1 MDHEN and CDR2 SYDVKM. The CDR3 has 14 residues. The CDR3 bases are TGTGCCAGCAGTTCGGGACAGCTCTCCTACGAGCAGTACTTC. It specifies CASSSGQLSYEQYF.

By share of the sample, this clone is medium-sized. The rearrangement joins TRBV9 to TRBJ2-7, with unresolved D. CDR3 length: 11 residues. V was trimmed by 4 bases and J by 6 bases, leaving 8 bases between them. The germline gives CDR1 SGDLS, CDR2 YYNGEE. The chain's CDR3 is CASSRGAEQYF. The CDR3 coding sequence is TGTGCCAGCAGCAGAGGAGCCGAGCAGTACTTC.

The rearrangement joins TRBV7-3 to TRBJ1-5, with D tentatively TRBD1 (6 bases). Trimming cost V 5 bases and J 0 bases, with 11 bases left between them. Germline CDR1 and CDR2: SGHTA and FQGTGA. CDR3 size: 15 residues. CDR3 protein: CASSLDSYSNQPQHF. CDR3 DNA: TGTGCCAGCAGCCTGGACAGCTATAGCAATCAGCCCCAGCATTTT.

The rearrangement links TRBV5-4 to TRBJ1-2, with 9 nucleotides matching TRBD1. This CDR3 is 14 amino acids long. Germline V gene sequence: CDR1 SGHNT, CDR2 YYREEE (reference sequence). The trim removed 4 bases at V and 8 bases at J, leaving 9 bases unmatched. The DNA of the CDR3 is TGTGCCAGCAGCCGTCCACAGGGGGCTTGGGGCTACACCTTC. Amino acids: CASSRPQGAWGYTF.